This TCR beta chain is from a study of spatial heterogeneity in lung cancer. The time point: sample taken at primary tumor resection. Whole RNA obtained from tumor, nontumor lung or frozen PBMC underwent sequencing without sorting. The study's findings and limits: Blood carried ubiquitous expanded tumor TCRs more at resection than follow-up.

CDR1 and CDR2 from the germline V gene are LGHNA and YSLEER. The CDR3 is 15 residues long. The ends lost 1 base at V and 4 bases at J; junction bases unmatched: 5. The sample holds a few counts of this clonotype. The target antigen is unknown. Unique molecular identifiers tagged every individual TCR cDNA molecule. TCRdb re-called the 5' RACE reads with MiXCR, one entry per CDR3 protein. Among 20,000 to 25,000 distinct CDR3 sequences listed, approximately 4.5% were seen once. The sequenced sample was PBMCs, obtained at surgery. The receptor comes from a male donor with early-stage non-small cell lung cancer. This rearrangement joins TRBV4-3 to TRBJ1-2; 8 nucleotides match TRBD1. Written as DNA, the CDR3 is TGCGCCAGCAGCCAAGTTGCAGGGGGCGGCTATGGCTACACCTTC. Its protein product is CASSQVAGGGYGYTF.